This T cell receptor beta chain emerged from a study of blood T cell repertoires in COVID-19. Study background: Spain, Italy and the United States supplied samples that represented acute and convalescent COVID-19.

This clone was counted a single time. Here immunoSEQ multiplex PCR was the method, and the copy in TCRdb shows in-frame clones only, minus some. The data show more than 200,000 clones, with 75% to 85% seen just once and under 1.5% held by the top ten. The germline CDR1 and CDR2 sequences are SGHKS and YYEKEE (reference sequence). V gave up 0 bases and J gave up 2 bases, with 9 bases separating them. The CDR3 is 15 residues long. The sample taken for sequencing was peripheral blood. The receptor comes from a middle-aged woman who had recovered from COVID-19. The chain carries TRBV5-5 and TRBJ1-5, with D unclear. The CDR3 is CASSLEPSGNQPQHF. The CDR3 nucleotides read TGTGCCAGCAGCTTGGAACCGAGTGGCAATCAGCCCCAGCATTTT.